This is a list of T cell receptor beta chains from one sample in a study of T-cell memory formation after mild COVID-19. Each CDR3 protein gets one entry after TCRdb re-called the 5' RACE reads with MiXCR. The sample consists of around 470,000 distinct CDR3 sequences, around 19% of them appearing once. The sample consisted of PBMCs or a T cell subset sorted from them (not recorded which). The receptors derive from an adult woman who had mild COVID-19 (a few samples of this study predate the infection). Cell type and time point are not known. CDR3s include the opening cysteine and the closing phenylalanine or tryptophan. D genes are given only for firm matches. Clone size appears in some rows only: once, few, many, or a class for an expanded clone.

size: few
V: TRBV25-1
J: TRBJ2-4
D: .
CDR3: CASQRVIAKNIQYF
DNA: TGTGCCAGCCAGCGGGTGATAGCCAAAAACATTCAGTACTTC

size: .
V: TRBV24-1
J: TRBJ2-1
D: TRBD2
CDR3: CATSDFAGGYNEQFF
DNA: TGTGCCACCAGTGATTTCGCGGGAGGTTACAATGAGCAGTTCTTC

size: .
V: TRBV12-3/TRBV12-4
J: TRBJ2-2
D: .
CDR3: CASRIPGQGELFF
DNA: TGTGCCAGCAGAATCCCGGGGCAGGGGGAGCTGTTTTTT

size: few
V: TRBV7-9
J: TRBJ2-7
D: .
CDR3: CASSRGEGEQYF
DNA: TGTGCCAGCAGCCGAGGGGAAGGCGAGCAGTACTTC

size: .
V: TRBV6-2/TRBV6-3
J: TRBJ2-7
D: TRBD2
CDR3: CASIQAGVLDEQYF
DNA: TGTGCCAGCATTCAAGCGGGAGTCCTGGACGAGCAGTACTTC

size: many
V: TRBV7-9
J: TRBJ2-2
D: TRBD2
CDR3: CASSGLAGAGELFF
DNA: TGTGCCAGCAGCGGGTTAGCGGGAGCCGGGGAGCTGTTTTTT

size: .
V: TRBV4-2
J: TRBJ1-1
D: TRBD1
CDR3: CASSQDSTGANTEAFF
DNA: TGTGCCAGCAGCCAAGATTCGACAGGGGCGAACACTGAAGCTTTCTTT

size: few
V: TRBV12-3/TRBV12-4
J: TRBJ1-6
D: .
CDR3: CASSLERRSSPLHF
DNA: TGTGCCAGCAGTTTGGAGAGGAGGAGTTCACCCCTCCACTTT

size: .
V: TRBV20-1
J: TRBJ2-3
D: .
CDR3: CSARLPSADTQYF
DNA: TGCAGTGCTAGACTGCCTAGCGCGGATACGCAGTATTTT

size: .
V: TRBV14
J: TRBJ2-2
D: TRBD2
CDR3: CASSGGGYTGELFF
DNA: TGTGCCAGCTCAGGCGGGGGATATACCGGGGAGCTGTTTTTT

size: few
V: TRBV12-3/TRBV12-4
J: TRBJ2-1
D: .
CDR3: CASSRGPYEQFF
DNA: TGTGCCAGCAGTCGGGGGCCTTATGAGCAGTTCTTC

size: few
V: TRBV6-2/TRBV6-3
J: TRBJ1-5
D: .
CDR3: CASSYVGYSNQPQHF
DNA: TGTGCCAGCAGTTACGTGGGGTATAGCAATCAGCCCCAGCATTTT